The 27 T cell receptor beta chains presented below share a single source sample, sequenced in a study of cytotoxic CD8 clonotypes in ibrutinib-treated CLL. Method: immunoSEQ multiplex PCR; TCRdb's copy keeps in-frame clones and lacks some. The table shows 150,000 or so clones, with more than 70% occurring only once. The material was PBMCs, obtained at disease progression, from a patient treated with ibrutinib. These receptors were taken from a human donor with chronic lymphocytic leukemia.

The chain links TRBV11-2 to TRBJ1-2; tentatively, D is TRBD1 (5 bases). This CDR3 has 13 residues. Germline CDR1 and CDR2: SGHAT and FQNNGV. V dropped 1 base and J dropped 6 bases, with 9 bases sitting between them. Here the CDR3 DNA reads TGTGCCAGCAGCTTAGTTCAGGGTGATGGCTACACCTTC. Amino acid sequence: CASSLVQGDGYTF.

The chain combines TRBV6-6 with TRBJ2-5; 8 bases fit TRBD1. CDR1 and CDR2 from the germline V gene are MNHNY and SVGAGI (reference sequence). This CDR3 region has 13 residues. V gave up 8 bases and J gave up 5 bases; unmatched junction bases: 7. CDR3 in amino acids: CASDRGRGETQYF. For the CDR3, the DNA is TGTGCCAGCGACAGGGGTCGGGGGGAGACCCAGTACTTC.

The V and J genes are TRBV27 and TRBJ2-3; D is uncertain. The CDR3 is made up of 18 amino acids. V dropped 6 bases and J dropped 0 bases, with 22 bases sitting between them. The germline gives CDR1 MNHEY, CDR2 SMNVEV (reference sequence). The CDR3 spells CASSATDPGRSSTDTQYF. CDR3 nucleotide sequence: TGTGCCAGCAGCGCAACCGATCCCGGTAGATCTAGCACAGATACGCAGTATTTT.

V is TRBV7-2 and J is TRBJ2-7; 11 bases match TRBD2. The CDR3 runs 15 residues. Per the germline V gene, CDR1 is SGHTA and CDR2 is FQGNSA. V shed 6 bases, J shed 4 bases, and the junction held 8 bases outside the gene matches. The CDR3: CASSLTSGSQYEQYF. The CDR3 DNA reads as TGTGCCAGCAGTCTTACTAGCGGGAGTCAGTACGAGCAGTACTTC.

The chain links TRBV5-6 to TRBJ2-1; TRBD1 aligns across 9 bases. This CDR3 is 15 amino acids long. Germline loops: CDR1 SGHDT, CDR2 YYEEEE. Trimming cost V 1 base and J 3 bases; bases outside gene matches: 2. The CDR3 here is CASSLTGGYYNEQFF. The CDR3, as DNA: TGTGCCAGCAGCTTGACAGGGGGCTACTACAATGAGCAGTTCTTC.

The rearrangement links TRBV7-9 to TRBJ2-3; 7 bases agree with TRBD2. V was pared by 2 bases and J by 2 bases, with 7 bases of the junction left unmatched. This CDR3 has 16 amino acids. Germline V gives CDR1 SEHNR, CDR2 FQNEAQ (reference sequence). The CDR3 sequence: CASSLLLALYTDTQYF. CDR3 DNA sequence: TGTGCCAGCAGCTTATTACTAGCGCTTTACACAGATACGCAGTATTTT.

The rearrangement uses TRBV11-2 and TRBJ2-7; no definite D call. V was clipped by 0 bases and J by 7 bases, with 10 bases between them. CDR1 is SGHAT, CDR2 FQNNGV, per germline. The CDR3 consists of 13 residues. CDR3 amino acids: CASSLDPAVEQYF. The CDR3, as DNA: TGTGCCAGCAGCTTAGACCCGGCGGTGGAGCAGTACTTC.

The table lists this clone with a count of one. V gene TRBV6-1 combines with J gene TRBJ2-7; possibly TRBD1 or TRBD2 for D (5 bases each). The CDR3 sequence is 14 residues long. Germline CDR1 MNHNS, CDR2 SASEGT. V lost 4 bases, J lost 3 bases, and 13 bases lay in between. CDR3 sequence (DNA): TGTGCCAGCAGTGGAGGATGGGGGAACTACGAGCAGTACTTC. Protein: CASSGGWGNYEQYF.

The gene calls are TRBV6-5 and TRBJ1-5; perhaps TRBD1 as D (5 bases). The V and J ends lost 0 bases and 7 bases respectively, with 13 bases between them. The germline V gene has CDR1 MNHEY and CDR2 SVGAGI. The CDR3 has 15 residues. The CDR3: CASSYSGQGGQPQHF. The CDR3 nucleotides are TGTGCCAGCAGTTACTCGGGCCAGGGAGGGCAGCCCCAGCATTTT.

Here the CDR3 DNA reads TGTGCCTGGAATGAGGGAAACTATGGCTACACCTTC. This sequence encodes CAWNEGNYGYTF. The chain couples TRBV30 to TRBJ1-2; D not resolved. Germline V lookup: CDR1 GTSNPN, CDR2 SVGIG (reference sequence). The ends were cut back, 4 bases at V and 2 bases at J, with 8 bases in the middle. CDR3 length: 12 amino acids.

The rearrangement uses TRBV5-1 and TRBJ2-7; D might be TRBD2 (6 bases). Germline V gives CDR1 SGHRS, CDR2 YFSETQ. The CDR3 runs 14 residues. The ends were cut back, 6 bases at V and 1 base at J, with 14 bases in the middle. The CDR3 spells CASKAMEGSYEQYF. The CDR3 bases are TGCGCCAGCAAAGCCATGGAGGGATCCTACGAGCAGTACTTC.

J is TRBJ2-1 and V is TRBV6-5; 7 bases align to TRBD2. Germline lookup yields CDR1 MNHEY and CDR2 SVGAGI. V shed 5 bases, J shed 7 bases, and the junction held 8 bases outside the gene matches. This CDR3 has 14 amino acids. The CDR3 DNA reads TGTGCCAGCAGTCCCATTAGCGGGCGTAATGAGCAGTTCTTC. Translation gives CASSPISGRNEQFF.

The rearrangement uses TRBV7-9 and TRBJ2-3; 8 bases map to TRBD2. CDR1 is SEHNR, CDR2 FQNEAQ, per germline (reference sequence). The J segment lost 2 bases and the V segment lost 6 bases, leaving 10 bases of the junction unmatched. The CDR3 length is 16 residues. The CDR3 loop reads CASSLLADYFTDTQYF. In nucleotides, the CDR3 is TGTGCCAGCAGTCTACTAGCGGACTACTTCACAGATACGCAGTATTTT.

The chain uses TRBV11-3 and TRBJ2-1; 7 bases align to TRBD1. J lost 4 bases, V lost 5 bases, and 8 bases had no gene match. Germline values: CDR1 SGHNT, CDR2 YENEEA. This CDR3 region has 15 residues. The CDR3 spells CASSPRDRDYNEQFF. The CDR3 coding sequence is TGTGCCAGCAGCCCGAGAGACAGGGATTACAATGAGCAGTTCTTC.

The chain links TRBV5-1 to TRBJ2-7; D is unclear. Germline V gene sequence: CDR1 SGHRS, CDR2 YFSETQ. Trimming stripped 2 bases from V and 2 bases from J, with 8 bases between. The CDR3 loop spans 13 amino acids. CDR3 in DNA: TGCGCCAGCAGCTTTGGGCTAGCCTACGAGCAGTACTTC. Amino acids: CASSFGLAYEQYF.

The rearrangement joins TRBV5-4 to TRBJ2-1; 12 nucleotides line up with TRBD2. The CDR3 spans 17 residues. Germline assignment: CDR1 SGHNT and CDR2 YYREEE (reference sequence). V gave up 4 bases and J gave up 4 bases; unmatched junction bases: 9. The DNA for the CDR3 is TGTGCCAGCAGCGCACCGACTAGCGGGAGAGCTTACAATGAGCAGTTCTTC. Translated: CASSAPTSGRAYNEQFF. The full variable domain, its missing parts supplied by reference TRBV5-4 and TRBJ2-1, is ETGVTQSPTHLIKTRGQQVTLRCSSQSGHNTVSWYQQALGQGPQFIFQYYREEENGRGNFPPRFSGLQFPNYSSELNVNALELDDSALYLCASSAPTSGRAYNEQFFGPGTRLTVL.

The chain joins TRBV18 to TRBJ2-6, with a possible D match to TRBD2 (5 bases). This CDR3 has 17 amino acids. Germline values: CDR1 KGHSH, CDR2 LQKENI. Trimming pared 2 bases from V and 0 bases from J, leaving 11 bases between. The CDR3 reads CASSPSGSFSGANVLTF. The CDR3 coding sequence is TGTGCCAGCTCACCATCGGGATCCTTCTCTGGGGCCAACGTCCTGACTTTC.

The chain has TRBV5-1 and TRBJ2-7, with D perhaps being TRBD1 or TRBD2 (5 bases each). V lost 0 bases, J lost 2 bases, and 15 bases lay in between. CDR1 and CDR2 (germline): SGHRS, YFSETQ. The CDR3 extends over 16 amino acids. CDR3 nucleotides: TGCGCCAGCAGCTTGGACGTATGGGACGCTGCCTACGAGCAGTACTTC. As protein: CASSLDVWDAAYEQYF.

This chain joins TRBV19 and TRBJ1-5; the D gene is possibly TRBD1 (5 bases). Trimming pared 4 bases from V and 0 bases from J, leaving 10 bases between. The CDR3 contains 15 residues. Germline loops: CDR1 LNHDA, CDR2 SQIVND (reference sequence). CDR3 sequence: CASSTDSYSNQPQHF. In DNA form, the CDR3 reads TGTGCCAGTAGTACCGACAGCTATAGCAATCAGCCCCAGCATTTT.

As DNA, the CDR3 is TGTGCCAGCAGCCGTCTTAGCGGGAGTTCCCCAGAGACCCAGTACTTC. It specifies CASSRLSGSSPETQYF. This chain uses TRBV7-7 with TRBJ2-5; 9 bases match TRBD2. V lost 5 bases, J lost 4 bases, and 11 bases stayed unmatched. CDR3 length: 16 residues. Germline CDR1 reads SSHAT; CDR2 reads FNYEAQ (reference sequence).

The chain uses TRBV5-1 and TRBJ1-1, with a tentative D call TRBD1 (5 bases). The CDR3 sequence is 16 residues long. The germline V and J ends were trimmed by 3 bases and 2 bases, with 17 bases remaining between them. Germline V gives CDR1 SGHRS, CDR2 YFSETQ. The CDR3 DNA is TGCGCCAGCAGCTCGGGGCTTGGAGGCCATAACACTGAAGCTTTCTTT. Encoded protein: CASSSGLGGHNTEAFF.

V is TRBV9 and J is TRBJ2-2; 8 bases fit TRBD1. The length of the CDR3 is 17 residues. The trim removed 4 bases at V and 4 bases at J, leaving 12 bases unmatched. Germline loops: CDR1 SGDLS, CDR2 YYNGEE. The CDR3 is CASSPWDRMVITGELFF. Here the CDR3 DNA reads TGTGCCAGCAGCCCTTGGGACAGGATGGTGATCACCGGGGAGCTGTTTTTT. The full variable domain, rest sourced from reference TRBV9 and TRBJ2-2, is DSGVTQTPKHLITATGQRVTLRCSPRSGDLSVYWYQQSLDQGLQFLIQYYNGEERAKGNILERFSAQQFPDLHSELNLSSLELGDSALYFCASSPWDRMVITGELFFGEGSRLTVL.

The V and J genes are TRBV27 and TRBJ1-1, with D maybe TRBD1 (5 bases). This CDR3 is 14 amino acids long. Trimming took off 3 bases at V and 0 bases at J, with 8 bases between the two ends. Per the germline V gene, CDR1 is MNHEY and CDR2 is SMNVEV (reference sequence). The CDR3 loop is CASSFQGMNTEAFF. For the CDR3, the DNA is TGTGCCAGCAGTTTCCAGGGAATGAACACTGAAGCTTTCTTT.

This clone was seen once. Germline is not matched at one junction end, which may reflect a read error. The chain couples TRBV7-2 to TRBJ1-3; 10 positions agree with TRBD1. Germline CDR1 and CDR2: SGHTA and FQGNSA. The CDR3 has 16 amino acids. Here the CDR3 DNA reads TGTGCCAGCAGCTTAGCACGACAGGGGGCCGGAATCACCATATATTTT. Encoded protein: CASSLARQGAGITIYF.

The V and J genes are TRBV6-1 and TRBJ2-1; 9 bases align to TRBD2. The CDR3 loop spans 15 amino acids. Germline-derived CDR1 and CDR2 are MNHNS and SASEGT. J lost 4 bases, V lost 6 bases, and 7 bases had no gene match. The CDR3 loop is CASRRTSVAYNEQFF. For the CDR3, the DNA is TGTGCCAGCAGGAGGACTAGCGTAGCATACAATGAGCAGTTCTTC.

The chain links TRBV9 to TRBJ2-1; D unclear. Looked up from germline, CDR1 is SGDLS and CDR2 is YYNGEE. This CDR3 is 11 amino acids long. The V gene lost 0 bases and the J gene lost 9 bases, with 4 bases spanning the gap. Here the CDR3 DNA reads TGTGCCAGCAGCGTAGGTAGTGAGCAGTTCTTC. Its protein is CASSVGSEQFF.

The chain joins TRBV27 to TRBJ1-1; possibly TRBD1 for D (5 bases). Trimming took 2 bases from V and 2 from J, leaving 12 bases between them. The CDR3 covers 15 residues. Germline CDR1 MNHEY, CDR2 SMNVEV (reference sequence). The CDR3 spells CASSLRAGTNTEAFF. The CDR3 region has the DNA TGTGCCAGCAGTTTACGGGCAGGGACTAACACTGAAGCTTTCTTT.